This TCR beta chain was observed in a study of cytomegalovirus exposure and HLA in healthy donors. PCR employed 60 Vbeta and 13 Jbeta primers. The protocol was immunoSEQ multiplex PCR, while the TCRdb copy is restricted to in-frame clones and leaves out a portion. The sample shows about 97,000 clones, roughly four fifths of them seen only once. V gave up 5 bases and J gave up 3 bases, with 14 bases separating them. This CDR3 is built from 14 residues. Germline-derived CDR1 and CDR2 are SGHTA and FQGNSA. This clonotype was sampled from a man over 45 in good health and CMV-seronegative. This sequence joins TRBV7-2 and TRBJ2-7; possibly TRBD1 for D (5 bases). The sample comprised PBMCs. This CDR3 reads CASSLGQVLYEQYF. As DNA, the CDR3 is TGTGCCAGCAGCCTCGGACAAGTTCTCTACGAGCAGTACTTC.